This section outlines one T cell receptor (beta chain) sequence together with its context. The sample comes from a study of blood T cell repertoires in COVID-19. Overall study context: Samples of COVID-19 (acute and convalescent) were obtained from the United States, Italy and Spain. From T cells, B-cell-depleted T cells, or PBMCs came the material, which was cDNA or gDNA.

In the original workflow: Amplification of reference gene primers was used by the study to estimate nucleated cell counts. Produced via immunoSEQ multiplex PCR; TCRdb's table is partial and in-frame only. V, J and clone size derive from that table, while D and trimming were established from the DNA sequence. The sample has some 370,000 clones; almost 90% are singletons. CDR1 SGHAT and CDR2 FQDESV come from the germline V gene (reference sequence). The CDR3 spans 15 residues. The V end lost 2 bases, the J end lost 8 bases, and 18 bases lay between the germline ends. Sequencing used peripheral blood. The TCR sequence derives from a man in his late teens or twenties with active or convalescent COVID-19. This chain connects TRBV11-1 to TRBJ1-2, with D maybe TRBD1 (5 bases). The CDR3 DNA reads TGTGCCAGCAGCTTATCCATCCGTGGGGCGGGAGGCTACACCTTC. This translates into CASSLSIRGAGGYTF.